The subject of this entry is one TCR beta chain. Its target is unknown. The data were obtained in a study of T-cell memory formation after mild COVID-19. Study as a whole: In these data, TCR clusters were largely donor specific.

MiXCR, run by TCRdb on the 5' RACE reads, gives a single entry per CDR3 protein. The sample yields fewer than 600,000 distinct CDR3 sequences, about a fifth seen once. Trimming shortened V by 7 bases and J by 5 bases, and 15 bases separated the two germline ends. The CDR3 covers 12 residues. Per germline, CDR1 SQVTM and CDR2 ANQGSEA. Study-wide points: Pre-infection memory contained some responding clones, which suggested that cross-reactive memory had joined. Later expanders leaned CD4+, whereas day 15 to 85 contracting clones were balanced CD4/CD8.

The specimen was PBMCs or a T cell subset sorted from them (not recorded which). The chain employs TRBV29-1 and TRBJ2-7; possibly TRBD2 for D (7 bases). This receptor was identified in an adult woman who had mild COVID-19 (a few samples of this study predate the infection). Cell type and time point are not known. The CDR3 spells CSGGGHDDEQYF. CDR3 nucleotides: TGCAGCGGGGGGGGACATGACGACGAGCAGTACTTC.